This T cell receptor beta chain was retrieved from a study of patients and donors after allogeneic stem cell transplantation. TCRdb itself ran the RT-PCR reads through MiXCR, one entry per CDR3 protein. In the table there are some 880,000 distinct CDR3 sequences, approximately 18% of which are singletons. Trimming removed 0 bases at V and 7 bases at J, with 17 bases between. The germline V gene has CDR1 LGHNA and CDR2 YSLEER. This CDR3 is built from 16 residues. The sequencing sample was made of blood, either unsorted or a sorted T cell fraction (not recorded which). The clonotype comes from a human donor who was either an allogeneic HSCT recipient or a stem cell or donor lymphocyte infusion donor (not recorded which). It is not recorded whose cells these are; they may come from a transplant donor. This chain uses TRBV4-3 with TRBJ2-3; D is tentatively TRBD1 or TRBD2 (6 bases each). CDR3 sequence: CASSQELQGGPYTQYF. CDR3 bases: TGCGCCAGCAGCCAAGAACTTCAAGGGGGGCCGTATACGCAGTATTTT.